The 10 T cell receptor beta chains below were found in one sample sequenced in a study of T-cell reconstitution after alpha-beta-depleted transplantation in children. Unique molecular identifiers featured in how the TCRbeta library was prepared. One entry per CDR3 protein, called by TCRdb with MiXCR from the PCR reads. The table has hundreds of thousands of distinct CDR3 sequences, around a sixth seen once. Specimen: PBMCs from the stem cell graft donor, collected from the stem cell graft. The receptors were sampled from a human donor who donated a stem cell graft to a child with acute myeloid leukemia.

Ten or more counts support this clonotype. The chain carries TRBV12-3 or TRBV12-4 and TRBJ1-4; 8 nucleotides line up with TRBD1. The CDR3 covers 14 residues. The V and J ends lost 5 bases and 10 bases, in that order; junction bases with no gene match: 9. CDR3 residues: CASSPRGRDGKLFF. As DNA, the CDR3 is TGTGCCAGCAGTCCCAGGGGGCGCGATGGAAAACTGTTTTTT.

The sample holds many counts of this clonotype. The V and J genes are TRBV6-5 and TRBJ2-7; 8 bases match TRBD1. The CDR3 loop spans 14 amino acids. Germline-derived CDR1 and CDR2 are MNHEY and SVGAGI. V lost 3 bases, J lost 3 bases, and 4 bases stayed unmatched. The CDR3 reads CASSYSGQDYEQYV. In DNA form, the CDR3 reads TGTGCCAGCAGTTATTCGGGACAGGACTACGAGCAGTACGTC.

This clonotype was observed a handful of times. The J gene is TRBJ2-5, the V gene TRBV7-7; 8 bases match TRBD1. The length of the CDR3 is 14 residues. Germline CDR1 is SSHAT and CDR2 is FNYEAQ (reference sequence). The ends lost 5 bases at V and 4 bases at J; junction bases unmatched: 6. The CDR3, as DNA: TGTGCCAGCAGCCCCGGGACAGGCGGAGAGACCCAGTACTTC. Translating it yields CASSPGTGGETQYF. The whole variable domain, filled in from reference TRBV7-7 and TRBJ2-5, reads GAGVSQSPRYKVTKRGQDVTLRCDPISSHATLYWYQQALGQGPEFLTYFNYEAQPDKSGLPSDRFSAERPEGSISTLTIQRTEQRDSAMYRCASSPGTGGETQYFGPGTRLLVL.

In this sample, this clonotype turned up a few times. The chain is built from TRBV7-3 and TRBJ2-5; tentatively, D is TRBD1 (8 bases). Trimming cost V 1 base and J 7 bases, with 13 bases left between them. CDR1 and CDR2 from the germline V gene are SGHTA and FQGTGA. This CDR3 is built from 14 residues. CDR3 sequence reads: CASSLKTGEGTQYF. The CDR3 DNA sequence: TGTGCCAGCAGCTTAAAGACAGGGGAGGGGACCCAGTACTTC. Combining the CDR3 with reference TRBV7-3 and TRBJ2-5 gives the whole variable domain GAGVSQTPSNKVTEKGKYVELRCDPISGHTALYWYRQSLGQGPEFLIYFQGTGAADDSGLPNDRFFAVRPEGSVSTLKIQRTERGDSAVYLCASSLKTGEGTQYFGPGTRLLVL.

The chain carries TRBV5-5 and TRBJ1-2; 12 bases agree with TRBD1. The germline gives CDR1 SGHKS, CDR2 YYEKEE (reference sequence). This CDR3 region has 16 residues. Trimming removed 0 bases from V and 8 bases from J; junction bases left unmatched: 8. The CDR3 spells CASSLGDRGPSGGYTF. CDR3 nucleotides: TGTGCCAGCAGCTTGGGGGACAGGGGGCCGTCGGGGGGCTACACCTTC.

This clonotype was seen just once. This may be a read error: a much more frequent sequence differs by one nucleotide. V is TRBV12-3 or TRBV12-4 and J is TRBJ1-1; no reliable D call. The CDR3 is 16 residues long. The V gene lost 3 bases and the J gene lost 0 bases, with 14 bases spanning the gap. This CDR3 reads CASSFTPNPVNTEAFF. CDR3 coding DNA: TGTGCCAGCAGTTTTACACCAAATCCGGTGAACACTGAAGCTTTCTTT.

The table lists this clonotype with a few counts. The chain recombines TRBV21-1 with TRBJ2-7; the table names TRBD1, a call not compared with the DNA. TRBV21-1 is marked as a pseudogene. The CDR3 spans 15 residues. The CDR3 coding sequence is TGTGCCAGCAGCGCCGATAGGGGGCCCCACTACGAGCAGTACTTC. The encoded protein is CASSADRGPHYEQYF.

The genes are TRBV9 and TRBJ2-1; D ambiguous. Germline assignment: CDR1 SGDLS and CDR2 YYNGEE. V lost 0 bases and J 10 bases, leaving 8 bases between the germline ends. This CDR3 is 12 amino acids long. The CDR3 region is CASSVAAAEQFF. CDR3 in DNA: TGTGCCAGCAGCGTAGCTGCGGCGGAGCAGTTCTTC.

This clonotype was observed at least ten times. This chain links TRBV10-3 with TRBJ1-6; D may be TRBD1 (6 bases). Between the trimmed V and J ends, which lost 6 bases and 9 bases, there was a span of 15 bases. The CDR3 has 14 residues. In germline, CDR1 is ENHRY, CDR2 SYGVKD. The CDR3 bases are TGTGCCATCAGCGCGGAACAGGGCGGTTCACCCCTCCACTTT. This sequence encodes CAISAEQGGSPLHF.

This clonotype has at least ten counts. CDR3 region: CSASGPGGVGTDTQYF. Written as DNA, the CDR3 is TGCAGTGCTAGTGGACCCGGGGGGGTCGGCACAGATACGCAGTATTTT. The chain is built from TRBV20-1 and TRBJ2-3, with 8 bases fitting TRBD2. From germline, CDR1 is DFQATT and CDR2 SNEGSKA (reference sequence). This CDR3 spans 16 amino acids. After removal of 3 bases from V and 1 base from J, the junction contained 9 bases not matched to a gene.